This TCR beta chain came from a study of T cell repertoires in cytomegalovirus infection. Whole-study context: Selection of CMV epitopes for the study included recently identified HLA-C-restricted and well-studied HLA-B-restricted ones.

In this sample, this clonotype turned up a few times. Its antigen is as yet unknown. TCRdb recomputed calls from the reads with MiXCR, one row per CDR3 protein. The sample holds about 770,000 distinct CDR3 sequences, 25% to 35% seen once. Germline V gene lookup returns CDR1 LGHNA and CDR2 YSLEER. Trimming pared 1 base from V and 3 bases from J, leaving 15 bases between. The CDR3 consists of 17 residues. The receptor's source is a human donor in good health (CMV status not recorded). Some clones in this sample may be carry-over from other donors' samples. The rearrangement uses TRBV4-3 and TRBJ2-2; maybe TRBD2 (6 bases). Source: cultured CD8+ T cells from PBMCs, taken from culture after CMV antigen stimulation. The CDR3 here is CASSQGPHGGYTGELFF. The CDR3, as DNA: TGCGCCAGCAGCCAAGGACCGCACGGGGGATACACCGGGGAGCTGTTTTTT.